This T cell receptor beta chain was retrieved from a study of cytomegalovirus exposure and HLA in healthy donors. Healthy bone marrow donors supplied every sample. PCR involved 60 Vbeta and 13 Jbeta primers. Per the original data handling: About 10 million of about 80 million unique TCR beta chains were shared, per a later count. Here immunoSEQ multiplex PCR was the method, and the copy in TCRdb shows in-frame clones only, minus some. D and trimming come from the DNA, and the V and J calls and clone size come from that table. In the table there are under 200,000 clones, 79% of which are singletons. Turning to this clone: The antigen is unknown.

CDR1 and CDR2 from the germline V gene are SGHRS and YFSETQ. The V end was cut by 0 bases, the J end by 0 bases, with 7 bases between. The CDR3 contains 16 residues. Overall study results and limits: Associated with cytomegalovirus, according to the listing, were 150 to 200 TCR beta chains. TCR beta sequences reportedly predicted most subjects' HLA-A and HLA-B alleles accurately.

This clonotype was obtained from a male donor in good health and CMV-seropositive. The material sequenced was PBMCs. The chain carries TRBV5-1 and TRBJ2-6, with TRBD2 as a possible D gene (5 bases). The CDR3 DNA sequence: TGCGCCAGCAGCTTGGCGGGGTACTCTGGGGCCAACGTCCTGACTTTC. Translating gives CASSLAGYSGANVLTF.